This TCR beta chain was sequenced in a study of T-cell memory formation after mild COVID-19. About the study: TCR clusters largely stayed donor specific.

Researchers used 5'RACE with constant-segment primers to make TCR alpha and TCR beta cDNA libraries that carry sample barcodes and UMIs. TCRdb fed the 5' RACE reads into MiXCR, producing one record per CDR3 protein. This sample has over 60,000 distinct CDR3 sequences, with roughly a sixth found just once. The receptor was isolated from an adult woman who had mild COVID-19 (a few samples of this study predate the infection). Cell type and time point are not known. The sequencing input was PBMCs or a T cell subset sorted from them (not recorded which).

The CDR3 DNA sequence: TGCAGCGTAAACTTTAGCGGGTCTAGCTCCTACGAGCAGTACTTC. This codes for CSVNFSGSSSYEQYF. The chain links TRBV29-1 to TRBJ2-7; 7 bases match TRBD2. Per the germline V gene, CDR1 is SQVTM and CDR2 is ANQGSEA. The CDR3 length is 15 residues. V lost 6 bases, J lost 0 bases, and 11 bases stayed unmatched.